The next 18 T cell receptor beta chains were all read from a single sample in a study of shared clonotypes between healthy human individuals. TCRdb's table, derived via immunoSEQ multiplex PCR, lists solely in-frame clones and lacks some. The data hold a few million clones, with over 85% observed a single time. The sequencing input was naive CD4+ T cells sorted from blood. The subset is: CD45RA+ positively selected. All receptors derive from a man aged 18 to 30 in good health.

This clone was picked up a small number of times. The chain is built from TRBV2 and TRBJ2-2, with D possibly being TRBD2 (5 bases). V lost 6 bases to trimming and J lost 4 bases, with 12 bases between them. This CDR3 has 14 residues. Germline assignment: CDR1 SNHLY and CDR2 FYNNEI. CDR3 DNA sequence: TGTGCCAGCAGCGACACCCGGGGCACCGGGGAGCTGTTTTTT. Translated, it gives CASSDTRGTGELFF. Full variable domain (rest looked up from reference TRBV2 and TRBJ2-2): EPEVTQTPSHQVTQMGQEVILRCVPISNHLYFYWYRQILGQKVEFLVSFYNNEISEKSEIFDDQFSVERPDGSNFTLKIRSTKLEDSAMYFCASSDTRGTGELFFGEGSRLTVL.

This chain uses TRBV29-1 with TRBJ2-3; 8 nucleotides agree with TRBD1. Germline V gene data show CDR1 as SQVTM and CDR2 as ANQGSEA. Trimming took 4 bases from V and 3 from J; bases not matched to a gene: 9. The CDR3 length is 15 residues. For the CDR3, the DNA is TGCAGCGTTGCTCCCGGGACAGGAGCGACAGATACGCAGTATTTT. Protein: CSVAPGTGATDTQYF.

The chain has TRBV5-6 and TRBJ2-4, with a weak D call TRBD2 (5 bases). V was cut by 4 bases and J by 0 bases, with 11 bases left in between. The CDR3 is made up of 15 amino acids. Looked up from germline, CDR1 is SGHDT and CDR2 is YYEEEE. The CDR3 spells CASSAGYLAKNIQYF. The CDR3 DNA is TGTGCCAGCAGCGCGGGCTACCTAGCCAAAAACATTCAGTACTTC.

V usage is TRBV6-5 and J usage is TRBJ2-3; TRBD1 matches at 7 bases. The junction had 6 bases not matched to a gene; V was cut back by 8 bases and J by 1 base. The CDR3 contains 14 residues. Germline V CDR1 and CDR2: MNHEY, SVGAGI. CDR3 DNA sequence: TGTGCCAGCCGACAGGGATGGGGCACAGATACGCAGTATTTT. Amino acids: CASRQGWGTDTQYF.

As concerns this clone: Other DNA sequences of this sample code for an identical CDR3. The chain joins TRBV7-9 to TRBJ1-5; D remains ambiguous. CDR1 SEHNR and CDR2 FQNEAQ come from the germline V gene (reference sequence). V shed 6 bases and J shed 11 bases, with 14 bases lying between them. This CDR3 comprises 12 residues. The CDR3 coding sequence is TGTGCCAGCAGTATCCCCCAAGGGACCCAGCATTTT. It specifies CASSIPQGTQHF.

The chain links TRBV27 to TRBJ1-1; maybe TRBD1 (5 bases). CDR1 and CDR2 from the germline V gene are MNHEY and SMNVEV (reference sequence). Trimming pared 0 bases from V and 5 bases from J, leaving 10 bases between. CDR3 length equals 14 residues. DNA of the CDR3: TGTGCCAGCAGTTTATCAGGGGCGTTGACTGAAGCTTTCTTT. This encodes CASSLSGALTEAFF.

This chain uses TRBV7-2 with TRBJ2-4, with D possibly TRBD2 on 5 matching bases. The CDR3 has 18 residues. V was pared by 5 bases and J by 1 base, with 21 bases between. CDR1 is SGHTA and CDR2 is FQGNSA in the germline V gene. The CDR3 nucleotides are TGTGCCAGCAGCGACCCCGCGACTACCTGGATGGCCAAAAACATTCAGTACTTC. It encodes CASSDPATTWMAKNIQYF.

This chain links TRBV7-2 with TRBJ1-2, with D tentatively TRBD1 (6 bases). Germline values: CDR1 SGHTA, CDR2 FQGNSA. The germline V and J ends were trimmed by 5 bases and 4 bases, with 17 bases remaining between them. This CDR3 spans 15 amino acids. The CDR3 region has the DNA TGTGCCAGCAGCCCTAGAGTAGGGGGGACCTATGGCTACACCTTC. This gives the protein CASSPRVGGTYGYTF. Combining the CDR3 with reference TRBV7-2 and TRBJ1-2 gives the whole variable domain GAGVSQSPSNKVTEKGKDVELRCDPISGHTALYWYRQSLGQGLEFLIYFQGNSAPDKSGLPSDRFSAERTGGSVSTLTIQRTQQEDSAVYLCASSPRVGGTYGYTFGSGTRLTVV.

The chain carries TRBV10-3 and TRBJ2-5; 9 positions match TRBD2. CDR3 length: 14 amino acids. After removal of 4 bases from V and 4 bases from J, the junction contained 4 bases not matched to a gene. Per the germline V gene, CDR1 is ENHRY and CDR2 is SYGVKD. This chain's CDR3 is CAISGLRGGETQYF. Written as DNA, the CDR3 is TGTGCCATCAGTGGTCTGCGGGGGGGAGAGACCCAGTACTTC.

This chain connects TRBV6-1 to TRBJ2-3, with D tentatively TRBD1 (6 bases). V shed 4 bases and J shed 0 bases, with 11 bases lying between them. The CDR3 runs to 15 residues. From germline, CDR1 is MNHNS and CDR2 SASEGT. As DNA, the CDR3 is TGTGCCAGCAGTGGCGTGGGACAAAGCACAGATACGCAGTATTTT. It encodes CASSGVGQSTDTQYF.

V gene TRBV29-1 combines with J gene TRBJ2-7, with 11 bases lining up with TRBD1. This CDR3 comprises 13 residues. Germline assignment: CDR1 SQVTM and CDR2 ANQGSEA. V shed 4 bases, J shed 6 bases, and the junction held 5 bases outside the gene matches. CDR3 amino acids: CSVAGQGAVEQYF. The DNA for the CDR3 is TGCAGCGTTGCCGGACAGGGGGCAGTCGAGCAGTACTTC.

The chain employs TRBV30 and TRBJ2-1, with D maybe TRBD1 (6 bases). Trimming stripped 2 bases from V and 13 bases from J, with 15 bases between. The CDR3 consists of 12 residues. Germline V gene data show CDR1 as GTSNPN and CDR2 as SVGIG (reference sequence). CDR3 sequence reads: CAWSPRQGSQFF. The CDR3 DNA reads as TGTGCCTGGAGTCCCCGTCAGGGGTCTCAGTTCTTC.

The chain links TRBV19 to TRBJ2-7, with 7 positions matching TRBD1. V lost 0 bases, J lost 7 bases, and 15 bases stayed unmatched. The CDR3 totals 17 residues. Germline CDR1 and CDR2: LNHDA and SQIVND (reference sequence). Here the CDR3 DNA reads TGTGCCAGTAGTATAGAACCTGGACAGGCCCTCCCGGGGGAGCAGTACTTC. It yields the protein CASSIEPGQALPGEQYF.

The chain combines TRBV30 with TRBJ1-6; D remains unclear. The V gene's germline CDR1 is GTSNPN and CDR2 SVGIG (reference sequence). The CDR3 has 16 residues. V lost 1 base to trimming and J lost 9 bases, with 19 bases between them. The CDR3 loop reads CAWSEVGPRVGSPLHF. CDR3 DNA sequence: TGTGCCTGGAGTGAAGTTGGGCCAAGGGTGGGTTCACCCCTCCACTTT.

This rearrangement joins TRBV30 to TRBJ2-1; TRBD2 matches at 9 bases. Trimming cost V 0 bases and J 6 bases; bases outside gene matches: 6. Looked up from germline, CDR1 is GTSNPN and CDR2 is SVGIG (reference sequence). The CDR3 contains 15 residues. CDR3 DNA sequence: TGTGCCTGGAGTGTTCCGGGACTAGCAGGCAATGAGCAGTTCTTC. Encoded protein: CAWSVPGLAGNEQFF. The whole variable domain, remainder taken from reference TRBV30 and TRBJ2-1, is SQTIHQWPATLVQPVGSPLSLECTVEGTSNPNLYWYRQAAGRGLQLLFYSVGIGQISSEVPQNLSASRPQDRQFILSSKKLLLSDSGFYLCAWSVPGLAGNEQFFGPGTRLTVL.

This clone was observed once. V and J are TRBV6-1 and TRBJ2-1; a weak D match, TRBD2 (5 bases). Germline loops: CDR1 MNHNS, CDR2 SASEGT. Deletions cut 7 bases from V and 2 bases from J, with 15 bases between. The CDR3 is made up of 15 amino acids. DNA of the CDR3: TGTGCCAGCAACCAACTAGATCCCCCCTACAATGAGCAGTTCTTC. This codes for CASNQLDPPYNEQFF.

The J gene is TRBJ1-5, the V gene TRBV6-6, with 7 nucleotides matching TRBD1. The CDR3 runs 16 residues. J was trimmed by 4 bases and V by 2 bases; bases with no gene match: 8. Germline V gives CDR1 MNHNY, CDR2 SVGAGI (reference sequence). The CDR3 region has the DNA TGTGCCAGCAGTTACCCGGCAGGGGGTGAAAATCAGCCCCAGCATTTT. As protein: CASSYPAGGENQPQHF.

The chain uses TRBV5-1 and TRBJ2-1, with 8 bases matching TRBD1. Unmatched junction bases numbered 14, after V lost 3 bases and J lost 9 bases. The CDR3 runs 16 residues. CDR1 is SGHRS and CDR2 is YFSETQ in the germline V gene. The CDR3 region has the DNA TGCGCCAGCAGCTCCTCCCGGTGGCAGGGGGCAATTGAGCAGTTCTTC. This translates into CASSSSRWQGAIEQFF.